What follows are 17 T cell receptor beta chains derived from one specimen sequenced in a study of blood T cell repertoires in COVID-19. The repertoire was sequenced with immunoSEQ multiplex PCR; TCRdb's copy has only in-frame clones and lacks some. The sample records approximately 160,000 clones, roughly 88% being singletons. Sequencing was carried out using peripheral blood. The receptors here all came from a woman older than 75 with active or convalescent COVID-19.

This CDR3 is CASSQFAGGLGEQFF. CDR3 nucleotide sequence: TGTGCCAGCAGCCAATTTGCGGGGGGGCTTGGTGAGCAGTTCTTC. The chain uses TRBV3-1 (or the pseudogene TRBV3-2) and TRBJ2-1; 9 bases match TRBD2. The trim removed 2 bases at V and 9 bases at J, leaving 8 bases unmatched. Germline V gives CDR1 LGHDT, CDR2 YNNKEL (reference sequence). The CDR3 sequence is 15 residues long.

This sequence joins TRBV11-2 and TRBJ1-1; the match to TRBD1 covers 9 bases. The CDR3 covers 17 residues. Trimming at V came to 7 bases and at J to 2 bases, leaving 14 bases not matched to a gene. Germline values: CDR1 SGHAT, CDR2 FQNNGV. The DNA for the CDR3 is TGTGCCAGCAAAAAAGGACAGGGGAAGTCCTTAAACACTGAAGCTTTCTTT. Protein product: CASKKGQGKSLNTEAFF.

This chain joins TRBV10-3 and TRBJ2-2; possible D gene TRBD2, 6 bases. CDR1 and CDR2 from the germline V gene are ENHRY and SYGVKD. This CDR3 has 15 amino acids. V shed 0 bases and J shed 8 bases, with 13 bases lying between them. CDR3 in DNA: TGTGCCATCAGTGAGTCAGGAGGGTTAGGAGGGGAGCTGTTTTTT. The encoded protein is CAISESGGLGGELFF.

This chain connects TRBV7-9 to TRBJ1-2; D is uncertain. The CDR3 loop spans 13 amino acids. V was cut by 5 bases and J by 2 bases, with 9 bases left in between. CDR1 and CDR2 from the germline V gene are SEHNR and FQNEAQ (reference sequence). The CDR3: CASSPSKNYGYTF. For the CDR3, the DNA is TGTGCCAGCAGCCCGAGTAAAAACTATGGCTACACCTTC.

The rearrangement uses TRBV18 and TRBJ2-7; weak D call: TRBD1 (6 bases). Germline lookup yields CDR1 KGHSH and CDR2 LQKENI. V was pared by 5 bases and J by 0 bases, with 14 bases between. The CDR3 covers 15 residues. This CDR3 is CASSSLPQGSYEQYF. In DNA, the CDR3 is TGTGCCAGCTCAAGCCTTCCACAGGGCTCCTACGAGCAGTACTTC.

The gene calls are TRBV19 and TRBJ2-1, with 7 bases matching TRBD1. The CDR3 extends over 17 amino acids. Germline CDR1 is LNHDA and CDR2 is SQIVND (reference sequence). The V gene end was trimmed by 3 bases and the J gene end by 0 bases; junction bases not matched to a gene: 8. The CDR3 nucleotides read TGTGCCAGTAGTATCACCCCGGGACAGAGCTCCTACAATGAGCAGTTCTTC. This gives the protein CASSITPGQSSYNEQFF.

This sequence joins TRBV6-5 and TRBJ1-2; D perhaps matches TRBD1 (6 bases). The germline V gene has CDR1 MNHEY and CDR2 SVGAGI. V dropped 0 bases and J dropped 3 bases, with 11 bases sitting between them. The CDR3 length is 15 residues. The CDR3 loop is CASSYSAGEHYGYTF. CDR3 nucleotides: TGTGCCAGCAGTTACTCGGCAGGGGAGCACTATGGCTACACCTTC.

The chain carries TRBV29-1 and TRBJ2-2, with D uncertain. Per the germline V gene, CDR1 is SQVTM and CDR2 is ANQGSEA. The V end was cut by 6 bases, the J end by 0 bases, with 8 bases between. The CDR3 is 13 amino acids. The CDR3 reads CSVEPANTGELFF. In DNA, the CDR3 is TGCAGCGTGGAACCAGCGAACACCGGGGAGCTGTTTTTT.

This chain links TRBV16 with TRBJ2-4; 7 bases fit TRBD2. The CDR3 sequence is 15 residues long. The V and J ends lost 4 bases and 5 bases, in that order; junction bases with no gene match: 8. Per germline, CDR1 KGHSY and CDR2 FQNENV. The CDR3 DNA reads as TGTGCCAGCAGCCGACTTGGCGGGGGAGAAAACATTCAGTACTTC. This translates into CASSRLGGGENIQYF.

The chain has TRBV6-5 and TRBJ1-1; maybe TRBD1 (5 bases). CDR3 length: 14 amino acids. Germline V CDR1 and CDR2: MNHEY, SVGAGI. V was pared by 0 bases and J by 1 base, with 6 bases between. CDR3 bases: TGTGCCAGCAGTTACTCTGGGGCGAACACTGAAGCTTTCTTT. Encoded protein: CASSYSGANTEAFF.

This clone was observed a single time. This rearrangement joins TRBV7-2 to TRBJ1-1; D not resolved. V lost 5 bases to trimming and J lost 0 bases, with 10 bases between them. CDR1 and CDR2 (germline): SGHTA, FQGNSA. CDR3 length: 14 residues. CDR3 coding DNA: TGTGCCAGCAGCGTATCGGTTCTGAACACTGAAGCTTTCTTT. The encoded protein is CASSVSVLNTEAFF.

V and J are TRBV3-1 (or the pseudogene TRBV3-2) and TRBJ1-6; 7 nucleotides agree with TRBD1. Germline-derived CDR1 and CDR2 are LGHDT and YNNKEL (reference sequence). The V and J ends lost 4 bases and 7 bases, in that order; junction bases with no gene match: 7. CDR3 length: 15 amino acids. CDR3 sequence: CASSPSQGGNSPLHF. The CDR3 DNA sequence: TGTGCCAGCAGCCCGAGCCAGGGGGGAAATTCACCCCTCCACTTT.

This chain connects TRBV7-3 to TRBJ2-3; 7 bases fit TRBD1. Per the germline V gene, CDR1 is SGHTA and CDR2 is FQGTGA. The J segment lost 2 bases and the V segment lost 2 bases, leaving 4 bases of the junction unmatched. The CDR3 sequence is 15 residues long. The CDR3: CASSLAGQDTDTQYF. In DNA, the CDR3 is TGTGCCAGCAGCTTAGCCGGACAGGACACAGATACGCAGTATTTT.

The chain has TRBV11-2 and TRBJ1-1, with 7 bases lining up with TRBD1. The CDR3 runs 13 residues. Germline V gene sequence: CDR1 SGHAT, CDR2 FQNNGV. V shed 8 bases, J shed 1 base, and the junction held 4 bases outside the gene matches. The CDR3 loop reads CASQGQPNTEAFF. In nucleotides, the CDR3 is TGTGCCAGCCAGGGACAGCCGAACACTGAAGCTTTCTTT.

The CDR3 reads CASSLGQGGNTEAFF. CDR3 bases: TGTGCCAGCAGCTTAGGTCAGGGGGGGAACACTGAAGCTTTCTTT. The V call is TRBV11-2, the J call TRBJ1-1; 7 bases fit TRBD1. Germline V gene data show CDR1 as SGHAT and CDR2 as FQNNGV. The CDR3 loop spans 15 amino acids. V was clipped by 1 base and J by 1 base; unmatched bases: 3. The whole variable domain, filled in from reference TRBV11-2 and TRBJ1-1, reads EAGVAQSPRYKIIEKRQSVAFWCNPISGHATLYWYQQILGQGPKLLIQFQNNGVVDDSQLPKDRFSAERLKGVDSTLKIQPAKLEDSAVYLCASSLGQGGNTEAFFGQGTRLTVV.

The chain joins TRBV12-5 to TRBJ2-7, with TRBD1 matching 7 bases. Germline CDR1 and CDR2: LGHNT and FRNRAP. V lost 9 bases, J lost 4 bases, and 12 bases stayed unmatched. The CDR3 is 14 amino acids. Here the CDR3 DNA reads TGTGCTAGCGAGGGGCAAGGGGGCCCATACGAGCAGTACTTC. Protein: CASEGQGGPYEQYF.

This clone was seen more than once but under ten times. This chain connects TRBV7-9 to TRBJ1-3; no firm D call. CDR3 length: 16 amino acids. V lost 1 base, J lost 0 bases, and 10 bases lay in between. Germline CDR1 SEHNR, CDR2 FQNEAQ (reference sequence). The CDR3 spells CASSLEARSSGNTIYF. DNA of the CDR3: TGTGCCAGCAGCTTAGAAGCCCGGAGCTCTGGAAACACCATATATTTT.